One TCR beta chain is described in this entry. The data were produced by immunoSEQ multiplex PCR, yet TCRdb's version contains in-frame clones alone and is incomplete. The data show about 250,000 clones, approximately 85% seen once. CDR1 is MGHRA and CDR2 is YSYEKL in the germline V gene. The CDR3 covers 15 residues. V lost 2 bases and J lost 2, with 12 bases in between. This entry comes from a study of blood T cell repertoires in COVID-19. This TCR was recovered from a woman between 45 and 60 years old with acute COVID-19. The chain uses TRBV4-1 and TRBJ1-1, with D possibly being TRBD1 (6 bases). The sequencing sample was made of PBMCs or T cells enriched from blood (not recorded which). The CDR3 sequence: CASSQIQGPNTEAFF. CDR3 bases: TGCGCCAGCAGCCAAATACAGGGACCCAACACTGAAGCTTTCTTT.